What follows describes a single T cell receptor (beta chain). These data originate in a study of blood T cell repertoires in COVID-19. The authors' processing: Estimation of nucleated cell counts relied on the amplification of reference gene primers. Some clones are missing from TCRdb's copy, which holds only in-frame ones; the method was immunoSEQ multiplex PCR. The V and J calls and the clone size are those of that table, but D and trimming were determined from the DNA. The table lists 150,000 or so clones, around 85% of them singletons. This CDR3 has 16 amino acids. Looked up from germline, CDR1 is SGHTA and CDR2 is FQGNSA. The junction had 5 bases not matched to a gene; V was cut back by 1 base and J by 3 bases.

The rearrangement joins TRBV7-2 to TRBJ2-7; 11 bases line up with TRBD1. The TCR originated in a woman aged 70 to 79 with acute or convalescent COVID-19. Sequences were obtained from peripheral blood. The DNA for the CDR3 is TGTGCCAGCAGCTTAGAATCCGGGACAGGGGGCTACGAGCAGTACTTC. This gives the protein CASSLESGTGGYEQYF.